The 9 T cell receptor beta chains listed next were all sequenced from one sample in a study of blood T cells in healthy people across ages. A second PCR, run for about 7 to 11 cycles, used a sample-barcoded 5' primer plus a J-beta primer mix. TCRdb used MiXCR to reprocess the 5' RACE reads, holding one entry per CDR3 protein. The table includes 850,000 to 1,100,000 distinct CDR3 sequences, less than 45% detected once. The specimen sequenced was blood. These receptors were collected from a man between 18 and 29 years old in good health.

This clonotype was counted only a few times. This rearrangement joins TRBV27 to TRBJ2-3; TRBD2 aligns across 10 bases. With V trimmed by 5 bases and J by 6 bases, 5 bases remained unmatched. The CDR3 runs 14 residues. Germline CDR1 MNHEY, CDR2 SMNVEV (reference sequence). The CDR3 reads CASSRSSGGDTQYF. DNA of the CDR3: TGTGCCAGCAGTCGGTCTAGCGGGGGCGATACGCAGTATTTT.

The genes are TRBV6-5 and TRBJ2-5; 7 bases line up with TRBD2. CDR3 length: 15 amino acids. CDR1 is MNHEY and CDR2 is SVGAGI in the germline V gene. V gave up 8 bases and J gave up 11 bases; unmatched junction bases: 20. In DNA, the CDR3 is TGTGCCAGCGGTCGAATACGGGGGGTTGGGGATGAGCAGTACTTC. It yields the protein CASGRIRGVGDEQYF.

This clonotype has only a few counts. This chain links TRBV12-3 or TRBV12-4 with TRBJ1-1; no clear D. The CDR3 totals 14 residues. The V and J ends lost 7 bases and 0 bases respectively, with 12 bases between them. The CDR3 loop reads CASNHPTVNTEAFF. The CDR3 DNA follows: TGTGCCAGCAACCATCCGACGGTGAACACTGAAGCTTTCTTT.

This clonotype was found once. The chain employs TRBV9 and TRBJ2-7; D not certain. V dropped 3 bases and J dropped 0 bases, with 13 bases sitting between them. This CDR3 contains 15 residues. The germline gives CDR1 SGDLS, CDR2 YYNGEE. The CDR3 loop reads CASSAVLDRSYEQYF. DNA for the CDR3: TGTGCCAGCAGCGCGGTACTGGACCGCTCCTACGAGCAGTACTTC.

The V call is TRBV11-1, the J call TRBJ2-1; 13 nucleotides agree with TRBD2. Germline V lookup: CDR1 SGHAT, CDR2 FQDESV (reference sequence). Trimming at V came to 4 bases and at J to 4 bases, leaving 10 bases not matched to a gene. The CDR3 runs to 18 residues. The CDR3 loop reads CASSSMTSGGNRYNEQFF. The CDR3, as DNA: TGTGCCAGCAGCTCGATGACTAGCGGGGGGAATCGATACAATGAGCAGTTCTTC.

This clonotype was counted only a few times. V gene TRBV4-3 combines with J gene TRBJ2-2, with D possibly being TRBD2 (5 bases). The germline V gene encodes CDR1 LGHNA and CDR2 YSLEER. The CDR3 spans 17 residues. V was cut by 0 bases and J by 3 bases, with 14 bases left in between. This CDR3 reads CASSQDWSGGYTGELFF. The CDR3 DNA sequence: TGCGCCAGCAGCCAAGATTGGAGCGGAGGATACACCGGGGAGCTGTTTTTT.

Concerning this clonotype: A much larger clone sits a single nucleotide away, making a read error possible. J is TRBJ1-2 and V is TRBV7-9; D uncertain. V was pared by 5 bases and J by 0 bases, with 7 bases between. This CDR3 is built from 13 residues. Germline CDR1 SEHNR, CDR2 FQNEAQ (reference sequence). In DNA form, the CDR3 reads TGTGCCAGCAGCGGTCCTACTAACTATGGCTACACCTTC. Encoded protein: CASSGPTNYGYTF.

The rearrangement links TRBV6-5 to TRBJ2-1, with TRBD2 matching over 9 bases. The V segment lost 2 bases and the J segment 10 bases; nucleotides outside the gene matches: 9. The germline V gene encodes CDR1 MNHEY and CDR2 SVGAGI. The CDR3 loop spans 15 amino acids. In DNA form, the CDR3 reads TGTGCCAGCAGTTACGAGGCTAGCGGGGAAGGAGAGCAGTTCTTC. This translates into CASSYEASGEGEQFF.

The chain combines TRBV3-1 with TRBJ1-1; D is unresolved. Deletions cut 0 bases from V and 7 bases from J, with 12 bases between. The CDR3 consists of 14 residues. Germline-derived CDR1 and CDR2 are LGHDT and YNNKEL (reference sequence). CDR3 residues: CASSQESGDREAFF. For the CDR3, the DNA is TGTGCCAGCAGCCAAGAATCAGGAGATCGTGAAGCTTTCTTT.